The source of this TCR beta chain is a study of blood T cell repertoires in COVID-19. Study-level information: The United States, Italy and Spain provided the acute and convalescent COVID-19 samples. Nucleic acid was either cDNA or gDNA, and it came from T cells, B-cell-depleted T cells, or PBMCs.

Clones were sequenced by immunoSEQ multiplex PCR, and TCRdb holds only the in-frame ones, with some missing. This table has some 700,000 clones, about 87% appearing once. The clonotype was recovered from a woman aged 18-35 years with acute or convalescent COVID-19. Sequenced input: peripheral blood.

The CDR3: CASSSPGRRGYNEQFF. Written as DNA, the CDR3 is TGTGCCAGCAGCTCACCGGGCCGTCGAGGGTACAATGAGCAGTTCTTC. The V call is TRBV7-9, the J call TRBJ2-1; a weak D match, TRBD2 (5 bases). The CDR3 runs 16 residues. V shed 4 bases and J shed 4 bases, with 17 bases lying between them. Germline V CDR1 and CDR2: SEHNR, FQNEAQ (reference sequence).